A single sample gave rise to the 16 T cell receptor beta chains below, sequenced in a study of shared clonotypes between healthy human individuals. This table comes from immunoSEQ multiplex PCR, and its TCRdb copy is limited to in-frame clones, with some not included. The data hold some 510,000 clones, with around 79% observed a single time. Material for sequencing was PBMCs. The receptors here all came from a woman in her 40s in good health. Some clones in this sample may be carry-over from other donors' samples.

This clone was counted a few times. CDR3 DNA: TGCGCCAGCAGCCAAGTCTTGTGGGGTAATCAGCCCCAGCATTTT. Amino acid sequence: CASSQVLWGNQPQHF. The gene calls are TRBV4-1 and TRBJ1-5, with D unclear. V was cut by 1 base and J by 4 bases, with 11 bases left in between. The CDR3 runs 15 residues. Per the germline V gene, CDR1 is MGHRA and CDR2 is YSYEKL.

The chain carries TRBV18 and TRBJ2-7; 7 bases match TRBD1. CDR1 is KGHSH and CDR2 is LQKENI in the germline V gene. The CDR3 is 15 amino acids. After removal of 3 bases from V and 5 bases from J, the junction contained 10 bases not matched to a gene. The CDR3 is CASSPEGTAGHEQYF. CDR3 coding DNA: TGTGCCAGCTCACCGGAAGGGACAGCAGGCCACGAGCAGTACTTC. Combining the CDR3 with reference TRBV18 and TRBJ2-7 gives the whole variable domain NAGVMQNPRHLVRRRGQEARLRCSPMKGHSHVYWYRQLPEEGLKFMVYLQKENIIDESGMPKERFSAEFPKEGPSILRIQQVVRGDSAAYFCASSPEGTAGHEQYFGPGTRLTVT.

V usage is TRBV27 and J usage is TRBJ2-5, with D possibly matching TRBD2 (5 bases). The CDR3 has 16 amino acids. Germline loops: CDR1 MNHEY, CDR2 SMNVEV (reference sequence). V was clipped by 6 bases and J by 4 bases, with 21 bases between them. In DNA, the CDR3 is TGTGCCAGCAGCTCCTTGCTGGCCGGGGATTTAGAGACCCAGTACTTC. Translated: CASSSLLAGDLETQYF.

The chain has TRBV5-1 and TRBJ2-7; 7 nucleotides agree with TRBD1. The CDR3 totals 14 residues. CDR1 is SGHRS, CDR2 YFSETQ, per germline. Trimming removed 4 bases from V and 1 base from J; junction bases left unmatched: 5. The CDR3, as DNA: TGCGCCAGCAGCCCCGACAGGGAGTCCTACGAGCAGTACTTC. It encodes CASSPDRESYEQYF.

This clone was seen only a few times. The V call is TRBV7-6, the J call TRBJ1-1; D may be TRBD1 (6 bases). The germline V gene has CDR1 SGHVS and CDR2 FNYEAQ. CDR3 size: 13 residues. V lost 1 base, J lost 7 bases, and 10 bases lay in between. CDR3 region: CASSLDRVNEAFF. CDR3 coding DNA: TGTGCCAGCAGCTTAGACAGGGTTAATGAAGCTTTCTTT.

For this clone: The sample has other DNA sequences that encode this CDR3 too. Written as DNA, the CDR3 is TGCGCCAGCAGCTTGTTTACAGGGAACACTGAAGCTTTCTTT. This translates into CASSLFTGNTEAFF. The V and J genes are TRBV5-1 and TRBJ1-1, with D possibly being TRBD1 (5 bases). The CDR3 loop spans 14 amino acids. Germline V gene lookup returns CDR1 SGHRS and CDR2 YFSETQ. Deletions cut 1 base from V and 1 base from J, with 8 bases between. Variable domain in full (rest from reference TRBV5-1 and TRBJ1-1): KAGVTQTPRYLIKTRGQQVTLSCSPISGHRSVSWYQQTPGQGLQFLFEYFSETQRNKGNFPGRFSGRQFSNSRSEMNVSTLELGDSALYLCASSLFTGNTEAFFGQGTRLTVV.

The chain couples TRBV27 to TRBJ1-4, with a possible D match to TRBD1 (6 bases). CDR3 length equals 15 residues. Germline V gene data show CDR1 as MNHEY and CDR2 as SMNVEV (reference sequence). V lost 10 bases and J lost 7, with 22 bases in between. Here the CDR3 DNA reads TGTGCCACCAGGGGAGGATACGTGTGGGGTGAAAAACTGTTTTTT. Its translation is CATRGGYVWGEKLFF.

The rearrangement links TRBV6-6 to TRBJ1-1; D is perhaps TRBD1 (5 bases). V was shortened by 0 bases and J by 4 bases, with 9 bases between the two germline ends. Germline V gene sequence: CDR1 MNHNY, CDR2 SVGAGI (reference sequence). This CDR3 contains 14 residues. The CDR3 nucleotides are TGTGCCAGCAGTTACTCTCAGGGTAGCACTGAAGCTTTCTTT. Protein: CASSYSQGSTEAFF.

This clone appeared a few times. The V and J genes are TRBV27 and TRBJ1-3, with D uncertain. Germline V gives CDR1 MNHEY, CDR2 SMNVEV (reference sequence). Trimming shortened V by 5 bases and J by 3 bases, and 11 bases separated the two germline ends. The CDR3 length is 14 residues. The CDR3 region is CASSPSRFGNTIYF. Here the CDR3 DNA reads TGTGCCAGCAGTCCCTCTCGATTTGGAAACACCATATATTTT.

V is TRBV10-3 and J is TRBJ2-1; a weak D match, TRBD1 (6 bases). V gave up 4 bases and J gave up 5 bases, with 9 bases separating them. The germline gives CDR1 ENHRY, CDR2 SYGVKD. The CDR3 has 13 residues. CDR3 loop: CAISAQGDNEQFF. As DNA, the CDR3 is TGTGCCATCAGTGCACAGGGAGACAATGAGCAGTTCTTC.

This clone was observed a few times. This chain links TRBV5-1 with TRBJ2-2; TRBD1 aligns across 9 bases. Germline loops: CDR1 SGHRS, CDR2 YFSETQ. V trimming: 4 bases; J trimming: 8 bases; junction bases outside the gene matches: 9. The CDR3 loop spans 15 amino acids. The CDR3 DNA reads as TGCGCCAGCAGCGCACAACAGGGGGCGCTGGGGGAGCTGTTTTTT. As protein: CASSAQQGALGELFF.

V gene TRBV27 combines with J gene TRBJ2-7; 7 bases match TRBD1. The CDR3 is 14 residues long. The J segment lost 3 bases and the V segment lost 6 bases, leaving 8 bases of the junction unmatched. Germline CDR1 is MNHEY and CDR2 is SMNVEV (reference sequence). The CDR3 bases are TGTGCCAGCAGGACAGGGTCCCCATACTACGAGCAGTACTTC. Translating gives CASRTGSPYYEQYF.

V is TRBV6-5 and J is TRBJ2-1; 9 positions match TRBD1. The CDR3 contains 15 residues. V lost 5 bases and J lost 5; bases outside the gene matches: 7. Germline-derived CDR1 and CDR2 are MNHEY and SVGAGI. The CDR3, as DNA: TGTGCCAGCAGTGGCCGGGACAGGGCCCACAATGAGCAGTTCTTC. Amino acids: CASSGRDRAHNEQFF.

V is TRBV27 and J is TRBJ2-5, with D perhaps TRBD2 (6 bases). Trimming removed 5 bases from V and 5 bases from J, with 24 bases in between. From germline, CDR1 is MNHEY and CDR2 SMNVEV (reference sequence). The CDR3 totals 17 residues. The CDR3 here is CASSRSAGRGPRETQYF. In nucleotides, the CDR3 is TGTGCCAGCAGTAGGTCAGCCGGGCGGGGTCCTAGGGAGACCCAGTACTTC.

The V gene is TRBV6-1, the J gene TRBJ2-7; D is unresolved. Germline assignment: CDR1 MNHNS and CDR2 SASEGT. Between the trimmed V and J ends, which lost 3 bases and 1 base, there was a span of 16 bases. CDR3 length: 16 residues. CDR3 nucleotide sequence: TGTGCCAGCAGTGATGTCCGTAGTGGGCCTTCCTACGAGCAGTACTTC. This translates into CASSDVRSGPSYEQYF.

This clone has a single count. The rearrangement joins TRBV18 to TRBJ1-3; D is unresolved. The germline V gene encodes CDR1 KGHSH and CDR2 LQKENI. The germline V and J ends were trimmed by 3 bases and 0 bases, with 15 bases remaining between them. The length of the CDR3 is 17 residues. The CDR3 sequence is CASSPWLAELSGNTIYF. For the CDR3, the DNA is TGTGCCAGCTCACCGTGGCTGGCCGAGCTCTCTGGAAACACCATATATTTT.